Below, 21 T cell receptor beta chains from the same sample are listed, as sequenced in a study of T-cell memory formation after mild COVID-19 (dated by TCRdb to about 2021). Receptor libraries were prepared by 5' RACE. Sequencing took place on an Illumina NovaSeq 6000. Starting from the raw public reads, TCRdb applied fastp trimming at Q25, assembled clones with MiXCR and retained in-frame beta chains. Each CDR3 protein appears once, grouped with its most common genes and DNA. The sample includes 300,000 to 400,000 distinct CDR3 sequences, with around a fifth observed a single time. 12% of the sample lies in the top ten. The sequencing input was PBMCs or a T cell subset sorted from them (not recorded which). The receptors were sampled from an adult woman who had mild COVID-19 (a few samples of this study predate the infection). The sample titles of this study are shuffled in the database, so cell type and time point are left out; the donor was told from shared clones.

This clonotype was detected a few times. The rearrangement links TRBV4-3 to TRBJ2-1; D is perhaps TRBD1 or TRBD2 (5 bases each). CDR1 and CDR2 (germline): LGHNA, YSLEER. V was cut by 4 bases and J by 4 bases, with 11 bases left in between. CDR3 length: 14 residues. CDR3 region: CASSPGAYYNEQFF. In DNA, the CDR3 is TGCGCCAGCAGCCCCGGGGCCTATTACAATGAGCAGTTCTTC.

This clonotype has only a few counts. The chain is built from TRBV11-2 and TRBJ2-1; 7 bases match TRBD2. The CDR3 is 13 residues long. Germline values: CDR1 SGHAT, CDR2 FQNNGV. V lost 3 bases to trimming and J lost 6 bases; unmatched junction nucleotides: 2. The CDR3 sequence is CASSFRGVNEQFF. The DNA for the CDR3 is TGTGCCAGCAGCTTCCGGGGGGTCAATGAGCAGTTCTTC.

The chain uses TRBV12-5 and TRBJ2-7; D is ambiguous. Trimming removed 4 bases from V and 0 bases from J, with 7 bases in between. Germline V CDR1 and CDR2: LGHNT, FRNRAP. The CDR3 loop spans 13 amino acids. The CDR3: CASGSGPSYEQYF. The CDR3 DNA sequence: TGTGCTAGTGGTTCAGGTCCCTCCTACGAGCAGTACTTC. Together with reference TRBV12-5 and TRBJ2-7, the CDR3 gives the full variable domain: DARVTQTPRHKVTEMGQEVTMRCQPILGHNTVFWYRQTMMQGLELLAYFRNRAPLDDSGMPKDRFSAEMPDATLATLKIQPSEPRDSAVYFCASGSGPSYEQYFGPGTRLTVT.

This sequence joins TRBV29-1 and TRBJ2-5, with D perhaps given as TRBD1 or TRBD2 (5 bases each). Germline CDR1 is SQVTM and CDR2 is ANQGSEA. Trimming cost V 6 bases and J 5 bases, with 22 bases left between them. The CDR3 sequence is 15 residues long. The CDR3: CSVGAALLVSETQYF. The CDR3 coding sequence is TGCAGCGTCGGGGCGGCCTTGCTTGTTTCGGAGACCCAGTACTTC.

The CDR3 bases are TGTGCCACCGCGCAGGAGAAAAAAACCTACGAGCAGTACTTC. Protein: CATAQEKKTYEQYF. V gene TRBV24-1 combines with J gene TRBJ2-7; D is unclear. V lost 9 bases and J lost 2, with 16 bases in between. The germline gives CDR1 KGHDR, CDR2 SFDVKD. CDR3 length: 14 residues.

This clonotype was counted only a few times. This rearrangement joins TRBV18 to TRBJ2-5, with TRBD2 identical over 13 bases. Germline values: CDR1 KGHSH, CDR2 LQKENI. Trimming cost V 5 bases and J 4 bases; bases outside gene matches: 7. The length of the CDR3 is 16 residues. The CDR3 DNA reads TGTGCCAGCTCATCAGGACTAGCGGGAGAGGGAGAGACCCAGTACTTC. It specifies CASSSGLAGEGETQYF.

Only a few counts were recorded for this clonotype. The CDR3 loop is CASRISGRDTQYF. CDR3 sequence (DNA): TGTGCCAGCAGGATTTCTGGCAGAGATACGCAGTATTTT. V gene TRBV12-3 or TRBV12-4 combines with J gene TRBJ2-3; the D is unclear. Deletions cut 6 bases from V and 5 bases from J, with 12 bases between. This CDR3 is built from 13 residues.

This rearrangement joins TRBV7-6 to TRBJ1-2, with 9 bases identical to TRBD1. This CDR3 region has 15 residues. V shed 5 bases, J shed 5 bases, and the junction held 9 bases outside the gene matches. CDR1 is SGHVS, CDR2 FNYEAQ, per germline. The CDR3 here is CASSPLGTGIYGYTF. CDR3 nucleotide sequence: TGTGCCAGCAGCCCACTAGGGACAGGGATTTATGGCTACACCTTC.

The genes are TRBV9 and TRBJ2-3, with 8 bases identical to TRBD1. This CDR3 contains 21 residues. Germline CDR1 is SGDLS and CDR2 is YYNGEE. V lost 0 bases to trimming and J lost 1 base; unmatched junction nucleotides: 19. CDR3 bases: TGTGCCAGCAGCGTAGAACTGGACAGGGCTTTGTCCGGATCGGGCACAGATACGCAGTATTTT. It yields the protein CASSVELDRALSGSGTDTQYF.

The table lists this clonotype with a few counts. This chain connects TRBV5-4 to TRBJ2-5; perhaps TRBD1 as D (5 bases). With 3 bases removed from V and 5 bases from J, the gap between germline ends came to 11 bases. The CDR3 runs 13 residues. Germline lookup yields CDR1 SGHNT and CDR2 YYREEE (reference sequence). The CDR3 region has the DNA TGTGCCAGCAGCTCGGACATTGTTGAGACCCAGTACTTC. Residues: CASSSDIVETQYF.

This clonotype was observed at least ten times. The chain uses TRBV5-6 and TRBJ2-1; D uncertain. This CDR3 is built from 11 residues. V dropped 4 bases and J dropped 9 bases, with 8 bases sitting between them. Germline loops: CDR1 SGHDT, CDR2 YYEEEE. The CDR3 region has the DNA TGTGCCAGCAGCCTCATCGGTGAGCAGTTCTTC. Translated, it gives CASSLIGEQFF. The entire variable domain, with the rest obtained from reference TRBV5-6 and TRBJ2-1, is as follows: DAGVTQSPTHLIKTRGQQVTLRCSPKSGHDTVSWYQQALGQGPQFIFQYYEEEERQRGNFPDRFSGHQFPNYSSELNVNALLLGDSALYLCASSLIGEQFFGPGTRLTVL.

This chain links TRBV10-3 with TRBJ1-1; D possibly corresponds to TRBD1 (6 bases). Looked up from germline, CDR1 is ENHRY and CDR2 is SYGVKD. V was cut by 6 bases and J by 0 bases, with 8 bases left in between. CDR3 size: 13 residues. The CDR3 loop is CAIRDSLNTEAFF. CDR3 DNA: TGTGCCATCAGGGACAGCTTGAACACTGAAGCTTTCTTT.

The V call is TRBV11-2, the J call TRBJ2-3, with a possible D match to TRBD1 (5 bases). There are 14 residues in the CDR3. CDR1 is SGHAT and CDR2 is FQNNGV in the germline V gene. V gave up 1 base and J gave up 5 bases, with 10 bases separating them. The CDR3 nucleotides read TGTGCCAGCAGCTTAGTCAGGGTTGAAGATACGCAGTATTTT. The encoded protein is CASSLVRVEDTQYF.

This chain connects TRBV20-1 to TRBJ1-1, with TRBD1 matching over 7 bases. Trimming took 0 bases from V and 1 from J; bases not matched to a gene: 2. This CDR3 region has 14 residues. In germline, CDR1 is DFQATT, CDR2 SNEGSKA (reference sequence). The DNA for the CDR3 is TGCAGTGCTAGAGACAGGGGGGCGAACACTGAAGCTTTCTTT. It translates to CSARDRGANTEAFF.

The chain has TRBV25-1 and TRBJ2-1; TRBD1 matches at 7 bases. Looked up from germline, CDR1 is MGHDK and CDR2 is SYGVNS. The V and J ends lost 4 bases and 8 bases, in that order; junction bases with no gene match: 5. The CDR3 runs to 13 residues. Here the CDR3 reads CASSATGVHEQFF. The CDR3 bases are TGTGCCAGCAGTGCAACAGGGGTGCATGAGCAGTTCTTC.

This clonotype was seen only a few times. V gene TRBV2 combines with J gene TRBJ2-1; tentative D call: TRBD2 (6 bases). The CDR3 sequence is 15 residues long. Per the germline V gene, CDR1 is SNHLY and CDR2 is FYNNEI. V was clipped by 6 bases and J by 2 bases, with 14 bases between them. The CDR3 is CASSIGTGAYNEQFF. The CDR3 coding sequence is TGTGCCAGCAGCATCGGGACGGGGGCCTACAATGAGCAGTTCTTC.

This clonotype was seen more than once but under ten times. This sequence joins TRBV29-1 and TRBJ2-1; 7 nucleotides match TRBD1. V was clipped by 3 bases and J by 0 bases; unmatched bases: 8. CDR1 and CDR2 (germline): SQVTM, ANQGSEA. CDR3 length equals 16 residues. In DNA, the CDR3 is TGCAGCGTTGAGGGGAAACAGGGGAGCTCCTACAATGAGCAGTTCTTC. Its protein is CSVEGKQGSSYNEQFF.

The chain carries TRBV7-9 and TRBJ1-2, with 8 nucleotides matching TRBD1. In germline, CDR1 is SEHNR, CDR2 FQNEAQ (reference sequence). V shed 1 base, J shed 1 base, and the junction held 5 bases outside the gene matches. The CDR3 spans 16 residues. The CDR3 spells CASSLDDRGSNYGYTF. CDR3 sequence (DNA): TGTGCCAGCAGCTTAGATGACAGGGGTAGTAACTATGGCTACACCTTC. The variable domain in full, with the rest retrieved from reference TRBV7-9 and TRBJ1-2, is DTGVSQNPRHKITKRGQNVTFRCDPISEHNRLYWYRQTLGQGPEFLTYFQNEAQLEKSRLLSDRFSAERPKGSFSTLEIQRTEQGDSAMYLCASSLDDRGSNYGYTFGSGTRLTVV.

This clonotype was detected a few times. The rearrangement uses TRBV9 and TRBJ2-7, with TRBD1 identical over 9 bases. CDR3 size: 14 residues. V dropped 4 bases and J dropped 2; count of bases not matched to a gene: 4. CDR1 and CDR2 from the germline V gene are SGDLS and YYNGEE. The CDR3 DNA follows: TGTGCCAGCAGCACCGGGACAGGGCCCTACGAGCAGTACTTC. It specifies CASSTGTGPYEQYF. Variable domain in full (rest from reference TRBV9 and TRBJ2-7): DSGVTQTPKHLITATGQRVTLRCSPRSGDLSVYWYQQSLDQGLQFLIQYYNGEERAKGNILERFSAQQFPDLHSELNLSSLELGDSALYFCASSTGTGPYEQYFGPGTRLTVT.

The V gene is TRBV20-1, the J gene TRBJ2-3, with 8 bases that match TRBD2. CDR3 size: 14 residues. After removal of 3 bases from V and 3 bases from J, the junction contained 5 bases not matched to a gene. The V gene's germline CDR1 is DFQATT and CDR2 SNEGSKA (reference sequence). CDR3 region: CSARGAGVTDTQYF. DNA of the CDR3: TGCAGTGCTAGGGGAGCGGGAGTTACAGATACGCAGTATTTT.

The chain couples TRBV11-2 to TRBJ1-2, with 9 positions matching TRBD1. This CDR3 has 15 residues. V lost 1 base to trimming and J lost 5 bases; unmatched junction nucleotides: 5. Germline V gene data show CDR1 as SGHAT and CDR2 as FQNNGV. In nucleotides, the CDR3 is TGTGCCAGCAGCTTAGTAGGGACAGGGCTGTATGGCTACACCTTC. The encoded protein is CASSLVGTGLYGYTF.